These T cell receptor beta chains were read from a single sample in a study of T cells in Graves' hyperthyroidism and ophthalmopathy. TCRdb called the multiplex PCR reads again in MiXCR, with one record for every CDR3 protein. This table holds about 580,000 distinct CDR3 sequences, 14% found once. The specimen sequenced was blood. All receptors derive from a woman aged 25 to 39 with Graves' hyperthyroidism that later progressed to Graves' ophthalmopathy. The CDR3 runs from the conserved cysteine through the conserved F or W. The order of the fields is V gene, clone size, D gene, J gene, CDR3 DNA, CDR3 protein. D genes are given only for firm matches. Clone sizes are given selectively: once, few, many, or a class where the clone is expanded.

v_call: TRBV2
clone_size: many
d_call: -
j_call: TRBJ2-7
cdr3_nt: TGTGCCAGCAGTGTTGAAGCGGGCGCCGGCAACGAGCAGTACTTC
cdr3_aa: CASSVEAGAGNEQYF

v_call: TRBV5-6
clone_size: few
d_call: -
j_call: TRBJ2-2
cdr3_nt: TGTGCCAGCAGCTCCGAACTTAGGGCCACCGGGGAGCTGTTTTTT
cdr3_aa: CASSSELRATGELFF

v_call: TRBV2
clone_size: many
d_call: -
j_call: TRBJ2-1
cdr3_nt: TGTGCCAGCAGGGGGGGGGAGGGGGCTCGGAATGAGCAGTTCTTC
cdr3_aa: CASRGGEGARNEQFF

v_call: TRBV29-1
clone_size: many
d_call: -
j_call: TRBJ2-7
cdr3_nt: TGCAGCGTTGACTTAGGCAGGGGCGGCGAGCAGTACTTC
cdr3_aa: CSVDLGRGGEQYF

v_call: TRBV5-1
clone_size: many
d_call: TRBD2
j_call: TRBJ2-1
cdr3_nt: TGCGCCAGCAGCTTGGGGGAGACTAGCGGGAGTATCGATGAGCAGTTCTTC
cdr3_aa: CASSLGETSGSIDEQFF

v_call: TRBV30
clone_size: many
d_call: TRBD1
j_call: TRBJ2-5
cdr3_nt: TGTGCCTGGAGTCTTCGAAGGGGACAGGGGGACTTC
cdr3_aa: CAWSLRRGQGDF

v_call: TRBV12-5
clone_size: many
d_call: TRBD2
j_call: TRBJ2-1
cdr3_nt: TGTGCTAGTGGTTTAGGACTAGCGGGAGAGGGGAACTATGAGCAGTTCTTC
cdr3_aa: CASGLGLAGEGNYEQFF

v_call: TRBV27
clone_size: few
d_call: TRBD2
j_call: TRBJ2-7
cdr3_nt: TGTGCCGTCTCAACTAGCGGGTTAAGCTCCTACGAGCAGTACTTC
cdr3_aa: CAVSTSGLSSYEQYF

v_call: TRBV24-1
clone_size: -
d_call: -
j_call: TRBJ2-1
cdr3_nt: TGTGCCACCAGTTTACGACTGTCCTCCTACAATGAGCAGTTCTTC
cdr3_aa: CATSLRLSSYNEQFF

v_call: TRBV12-3/TRBV12-4
clone_size: many
d_call: -
j_call: TRBJ2-7
cdr3_nt: TGTGCCAGCAGTTTAGGGGTTCAAGGCAAGTACGAGCAGTACTTC
cdr3_aa: CASSLGVQGKYEQYF

v_call: TRBV5-6
clone_size: many
d_call: -
j_call: TRBJ2-2
cdr3_nt: TGTGCCAGCAGCCTCGGGACTTTCCTCACCGGGGAGCTGTTTTTT
cdr3_aa: CASSLGTFLTGELFF

v_call: TRBV5-1
clone_size: many
d_call: -
j_call: TRBJ1-4
cdr3_nt: TGCGCCAGCAGCATCGGACAGCCTAATGAAAAACTGTTTTTT
cdr3_aa: CASSIGQPNEKLFF

v_call: TRBV12-3/TRBV12-4
clone_size: many
d_call: -
j_call: TRBJ1-4
cdr3_nt: TGTGCCAGCAGCCGTACGTCTGCAACTAATGAAAAACTGTTTTTT
cdr3_aa: CASSRTSATNEKLFF

v_call: TRBV20-1
clone_size: many
d_call: TRBD2
j_call: TRBJ2-7
cdr3_nt: TGCAGTGTTTCCCGTACAGCGGGAGGCTACGAGCAGTACTTC
cdr3_aa: CSVSRTAGGYEQYF

v_call: TRBV4-1
clone_size: many
d_call: TRBD2
j_call: TRBJ2-1
cdr3_nt: TGCGCCAGCAGCCAAGAAGCGGGGTCCAAGGGCAATGAGCAGTTCTTC
cdr3_aa: CASSQEAGSKGNEQFF

v_call: TRBV6-2/TRBV6-3
clone_size: -
d_call: -
j_call: TRBJ2-7
cdr3_nt: TGTGCCAGCAGTTACGCGGTCGAATTCTACGAGCAGTACTTC
cdr3_aa: CASSYAVEFYEQYF

v_call: TRBV11-3
clone_size: many
d_call: -
j_call: TRBJ2-5
cdr3_nt: TGTGCCAGCAGCCCCTCCCCGGCGGAGACCCAGTACTTC
cdr3_aa: CASSPSPAETQYF

v_call: TRBV6-2/TRBV6-3
clone_size: many
d_call: -
j_call: TRBJ2-1
cdr3_nt: TGTGCCAGCAGTTATCCTAGGACAATAAACAATGAGCAGTTCTTC
cdr3_aa: CASSYPRTINNEQFF

v_call: TRBV28
clone_size: many
d_call: TRBD1
j_call: TRBJ1-1
cdr3_nt: TGTGCCAGCAGTTTTTTGAGGGGACAGGTGCTTGTATGGACTGAAGCTTTCTTT
cdr3_aa: CASSFLRGQVLVWTEAFF

v_call: TRBV7-2
clone_size: many
d_call: TRBD1
j_call: TRBJ1-4
cdr3_nt: TGTGCCAGCAGCAAGGGACCGACAGGGCGCGGCGAAAAACTGTTTTTT
cdr3_aa: CASSKGPTGRGEKLFF

v_call: TRBV24-1
clone_size: many
d_call: -
j_call: TRBJ1-3
cdr3_nt: TGTGCCACCAGTGATGTTAACAGAAACACCATATATTTT
cdr3_aa: CATSDVNRNTIYF

v_call: TRBV27
clone_size: many
d_call: TRBD2
j_call: TRBJ2-3
cdr3_nt: TGTGCCAGCAGTCCGGGACTAGCGGAAAGCACAGATACGCAGTATTTT
cdr3_aa: CASSPGLAESTDTQYF

v_call: TRBV5-6
clone_size: many
d_call: -
j_call: TRBJ2-3
cdr3_nt: TGTGCCAGCAGCTCGGGAGCGGACGCTCGTACGCAGTATTTT
cdr3_aa: CASSSGADARTQYF

v_call: TRBV10-3
clone_size: -
d_call: -
j_call: TRBJ1-2
cdr3_nt: TGTGCCACCACCGGGACTCCTAACTATGGCTACACCTTC
cdr3_aa: CATTGTPNYGYTF